This T cell receptor beta chain was captured in a study of T cells in Graves' hyperthyroidism and ophthalmopathy. Researchers defined stable Graves' hyperthyroidism as no ophthalmopathy progression within 18 months. Patients between 18 and 65 years old had hyperthyroidism, newly diagnosed and lasting under 2 months. Lactation, pregnancy, other autoimmune disease or uncontrolled infection led to exclusion of patients. Clinical symptoms, serum thyroxine, TRAb, thyroid ultrasound and orbital computed tomography informed diagnoses. From RNA transcripts, TCR beta CDR3 regions were amplified. The HTBI primer set drove a first-round RT-PCR of the TCR CDR3. One entry per CDR3 protein, called by TCRdb with MiXCR from the multiplex PCR reads. The sample consists of around 350,000 distinct CDR3 sequences, approximately 20% of them appearing once. In its sample, this clonotype was seen once. Trimming cost V 4 bases and J 4 bases, with 15 bases left between them. Germline assignment: CDR1 SGDLS and CDR2 YYNGEE. The CDR3 is made up of 14 amino acids.

The source material was blood. J is TRBJ2-7 and V is TRBV9, with D tentatively TRBD2 (6 bases). This TCR was recovered from a woman aged 18-29 years with Graves' hyperthyroidism. The CDR3 protein is CASSPLMGRYEQYF. As DNA, the CDR3 is TGTGCCAGCAGCCCGCTAATGGGGAGGTACGAGCAGTACTTC.